This TCR beta chain originates from a study of blood T cells in healthy people across ages. It was with a sample-barcoded 5' primer and a J-beta primer mix that a second PCR of roughly 6 to 12 cycles was run. TCRdb independently ran MiXCR on the 5' RACE reads; one entry per CDR3 protein. The table includes roughly 700,000 distinct CDR3 sequences, around a quarter detected once. The length of the CDR3 is 16 residues. Germline CDR1 is DFQATT and CDR2 is SNEGSKA (reference sequence). V was clipped by 0 bases and J by 1 base; unmatched bases: 5. These same data were also listed under a study on T cells of mothers and their children.

This clonotype was sampled from a boy aged 5 to 17 in good health. Sequenced input: blood. This chain connects TRBV20-1 to TRBJ1-4; TRBD1 aligns across 7 bases. CDR3 sequence reads: CSAREQGPETNEKLFF. The CDR3 DNA reads TGCAGTGCTAGAGAACAGGGGCCCGAAACTAATGAAAAACTGTTTTTT.